This T cell receptor beta chain was identified during a study of monozygotic twins with inflammatory bowel disease. The study, taken as a whole, reports: Lower sharing of clonotypes with other individuals was seen in IBD patients than in healthy twins. This was most marked in patients showing signs of disease activity. Distinguishing T cell subtypes was not possible.

CDR3 length equals 15 residues. Germline V gene sequence: CDR1 DFQATT, CDR2 SNEGSKA (reference sequence). TCRdb reanalyzed the 5' RACE reads and collapses them to one entry per CDR3 protein, without DNA. This table holds about 440,000 distinct CDR3 sequences. As to this clonotype: Its antigen is as yet unknown.

The sequence came from a human donor with ulcerative colitis or Crohn's disease, or a healthy co-twin of an affected twin (not recorded which). V and J are TRBV20-1 and TRBJ1-5. The sample was blood. The CDR3 region is CSARVLGQSNQPQHF.